The present T cell receptor beta chain was sequenced within a study of blood T cells in healthy people across ages. Germline assignment: CDR1 MDHEN and CDR2 SYDVKM. This CDR3 has 18 residues. Trimming removed 6 bases from V and 0 bases from J, with 21 bases in between. The use of a sample-barcoded 5' primer and a J-beta primer mix characterized a second PCR of roughly 6 to 11 cycles. TCRdb fed the 5' RACE reads into MiXCR, producing one record per CDR3 protein. Among approximately 800,000 distinct CDR3 sequences listed, roughly 24% were seen once. With each sample, at least 5 micrograms of total RNA were extracted. This clonotype turned up a few times. The sample was also reused in another study, on T cells of mothers and their children. As reported in that work: Over 8.5 million reads per mother and about 3 million per child were obtained.

The chain joins TRBV28 to TRBJ2-4; possibly TRBD1 or TRBD2 for D (5 bases each). This clonotype was sampled from a boy aged 5-17 years in good health. Sequenced input: blood. For the CDR3, the DNA is TGTGCCAGCAGCCCCGGGACCCCCATGGGTTTAGCCAAAAACATTCAGTACTTC. This codes for CASSPGTPMGLAKNIQYF.